This passage covers 30 T cell receptor beta chains from one sample sequenced in a study of Graves' ophthalmopathy and Graves' hyperthyroidism. From RNA, the CDR3 regions of TCR beta chains were amplified and sequenced. Scientists carried out first-round RT-PCR using HTBI primers and then a second-round multiplex PCR. TCRdb passed the multiplex PCR reads through MiXCR, listing each CDR3 protein once. Of 740,000 or so distinct CDR3 sequences in the sample, approximately 40% were seen once. Sequencing input: peripheral blood. The receptor source for this set is an adult man with Graves' ophthalmopathy.

The chain couples TRBV20-1 to TRBJ1-3; TRBD1 aligns across 9 bases. With 3 bases clipped from V and 4 bases from J, the junction kept 7 bases outside the gene matches. The CDR3 has 15 residues. Germline V CDR1 and CDR2: DFQATT, SNEGSKA (reference sequence). The CDR3 here is CSARTGTGLGNTIYF. CDR3 bases: TGCAGTGCTAGGACCGGGACAGGGTTAGGAAACACCATATATTTT.

The J gene is TRBJ1-5, the V gene TRBV4-1, with D unclear. Per the germline V gene, CDR1 is MGHRA and CDR2 is YSYEKL. There are 12 residues in the CDR3. Trimming removed 2 bases from V and 1 base from J, with 0 bases in between. This CDR3 is CASSQSNQPQHF. The CDR3 DNA is TGCGCCAGCAGCCAAAGCAATCAGCCCCAGCATTTT.

This clonotype was seen a handful of times. V and J are TRBV7-3 and TRBJ1-3; D unresolved. V gave up 5 bases and J gave up 8 bases, with 13 bases separating them. Germline loops: CDR1 SGHTA, CDR2 FQGTGA. The CDR3 is made up of 13 amino acids. The DNA of the CDR3 is TGTGCCAGCAGCGTCTCCGGTGGGGACACCATATATTTT. Amino acids: CASSVSGGDTIYF.

This clonotype was picked up a small number of times. The chain uses TRBV6-5 and TRBJ1-2; D unresolved. Germline V gives CDR1 MNHEY, CDR2 SVGAGI. This CDR3 has 13 residues. Trimming removed 5 bases at V and 4 bases at J, with 11 bases between. CDR3 coding DNA: TGTGCCAGCAGTGATTGGACGGTCTATGGCTACACCTTC. Translating gives CASSDWTVYGYTF.

This clonotype was seen many times. This sequence joins TRBV29-1 and TRBJ1-2; D is undetermined. Trimming removed 1 base at V and 8 bases at J, with 14 bases between. The germline gives CDR1 SQVTM, CDR2 ANQGSEA. This CDR3 is built from 13 residues. The CDR3 DNA reads TGCAGCGTTGAAGTTACCAGGTCGAACGGCTACACCTTC. Translating it yields CSVEVTRSNGYTF.

V is TRBV11-2 and J is TRBJ2-5, with 9 bases aligning to TRBD2. Germline assignment: CDR1 SGHAT and CDR2 FQNNGV. This CDR3 spans 16 amino acids. Trimming removed 5 bases from V and 5 bases from J; junction bases left unmatched: 12. CDR3 nucleotides: TGTGCCAGCAGCGAGCGTGGAGCGGGAGGTCTGGAGACCCAGTACTTC. Its protein is CASSERGAGGLETQYF.

This clonotype was seen many times. This chain uses TRBV20-1 with TRBJ2-6; 8 nucleotides line up with TRBD1. Germline CDR1 and CDR2: DFQATT and SNEGSKA (reference sequence). This CDR3 is built from 15 residues. Trimming took 6 bases from V and 1 from J; bases not matched to a gene: 5. The CDR3 region is CSAQDRVSGANVLTF. CDR3 bases: TGCAGTGCCCAGGACAGGGTATCTGGGGCCAACGTCCTGACTTTC.

This clonotype occurred a few times. This chain connects TRBV24-1 to TRBJ2-5; D is perhaps TRBD1 (6 bases). Germline assignment: CDR1 KGHDR and CDR2 SFDVKD. This CDR3 comprises 15 residues. With 3 bases removed from V and 2 bases from J, the gap between germline ends came to 12 bases. CDR3 region: CATSDGTPGQETQYF. The CDR3, as DNA: TGTGCCACCAGTGATGGGACACCGGGACAAGAGACCCAGTACTTC.

A remark on this clonotype: This likely comes from a read error, as the CDR3 has no conserved phenylalanine or tryptophan at its end. It is unclear where the CDR3 begins or ends on the DNA, so no DNA is shown, and the CDR3 is as TCRdb lists it. The rearrangement uses TRBV29-1 and TRBJ2-7; no DNA check was done on the table's D call, TRBD1. The germline CDR1 and CDR2 sequences are SQVTM and ANQGSEA. The CDR3 is 9 amino acids long, termini counted. The CDR3 spells CSVSTGGCL.

The CDR3 sequence is CASSLRMSNSPLHF. The DNA for the CDR3 is TGTGCCAGCAGCCTCCGGATGTCTAATTCACCCCTCCACTTT. The chain carries TRBV9 and TRBJ1-6, with D unclear. The germline V and J ends were trimmed by 4 bases and 6 bases, with 11 bases remaining between them. Germline-derived CDR1 and CDR2 are SGDLS and YYNGEE. The CDR3 totals 14 residues.

The chain joins TRBV5-4 to TRBJ2-7, with 11 bases lining up with TRBD2. The assigned J gene may be wrong: the sequence end matches TRBJ2-5 better. The CDR3 length is 17 residues. Germline assignment: CDR1 SGHNT and CDR2 YYREEE (reference sequence). In nucleotides, the CDR3 is TGTGCCAGCAGCACAGGGACTAGCGGAGCGGGGCAAGAGACCCAGTACTTC. As protein: CASSTGTSGAGQETQYF.

The genes are TRBV9 and TRBJ2-7; 7 bases agree with TRBD1. Germline-derived CDR1 and CDR2 are SGDLS and YYNGEE. With 4 bases clipped from V and 0 bases from J, the junction kept 10 bases outside the gene matches. This CDR3 region has 16 residues. CDR3 coding DNA: TGTGCCAGCAGCCAACGACAGGGATGGAACTCCTACGAGCAGTACTTC. This codes for CASSQRQGWNSYEQYF.

The chain carries TRBV25-1 and TRBJ1-2, with TRBD1 as a possible D gene (5 bases). With 6 bases removed from V and 2 bases from J, the gap between germline ends came to 13 bases. The CDR3 is 14 amino acids. From germline, CDR1 is MGHDK and CDR2 SYGVNS. The CDR3 DNA sequence: TGTGCCAGCAGCGCCACCCGGACAAACTATGGCTACACCTTC. As protein: CASSATRTNYGYTF.

The CDR3 DNA sequence: TGTGCCAGCAGCTCAAGACAGGGGCTTCAAGAGACCCAGTACTTC. Its protein is CASSSRQGLQETQYF. J is TRBJ2-5 and V is TRBV7-9, with TRBD1 matching 8 bases. The CDR3 length is 15 residues. After removal of 4 bases from V and 2 bases from J, the junction contained 6 bases not matched to a gene. Germline V gene data show CDR1 as SEHNR and CDR2 as FQNEAQ (reference sequence).

This clonotype was recorded a few times. CDR3 region: CASSLTLATEAFF. The CDR3, as DNA: TGTGCCAGCAGCTTAACTCTAGCCACTGAAGCTTTCTTT. The rearrangement joins TRBV7-3 to TRBJ1-1; D unresolved. Trimming left V 0 bases short and J 4 bases short, with 6 bases between. Germline V gene sequence: CDR1 SGHTA, CDR2 FQGTGA. CDR3 length: 13 residues.

The table lists this clonotype with many counts. The CDR3 sequence is CASSGEDLTSKQYF. The CDR3 DNA reads TGTGCCAGCAGCGGCGAGGACCTGACGTCGAAGCAGTACTTC. The J gene is TRBJ2-7, the V gene TRBV9; D uncertain. Germline lookup yields CDR1 SGDLS and CDR2 YYNGEE. V lost 3 bases, J lost 8 bases, and 18 bases lay in between. The CDR3 is 14 amino acids.

The DNA for the CDR3 is TGCAGCGTTCAACAGGGGCCGAATGGCTACACCTTC. It specifies CSVQQGPNGYTF. The chain has TRBV29-1 and TRBJ1-2; 7 positions agree with TRBD1. CDR3 length: 12 amino acids. Trimming cost V 5 bases and J 6 bases; bases outside gene matches: 6. Germline V gene sequence: CDR1 SQVTM, CDR2 ANQGSEA.

The chain carries TRBV20-1 and TRBJ1-5, with D perhaps TRBD1 (5 bases). The CDR3 totals 14 residues. Germline lookup yields CDR1 DFQATT and CDR2 SNEGSKA (reference sequence). Trimming shortened V by 0 bases and J by 7 bases, and 13 bases separated the two germline ends. The DNA of the CDR3 is TGCAGTGCTAGAGATGGGGGGGAGGGACAGCCCCAGCATTTT. It is translated as CSARDGGEGQPQHF.

There are a few counts of this clonotype. V usage is TRBV7-8 and J usage is TRBJ1-1; TRBD1 is a possible D gene (5 bases). With 0 bases removed from V and 2 bases from J, the gap between germline ends came to 7 bases. This CDR3 has 14 residues. Germline V gene sequence: CDR1 SGHVS, CDR2 FQNEAQ. Written as DNA, the CDR3 is TGTGCCAGCAGCTTAGCAGGGGAAAACACTGAAGCTTTCTTT. Translated, it gives CASSLAGENTEAFF.

The chain joins TRBV10-3 to TRBJ1-2; D is ambiguous. This CDR3 is 15 amino acids long. Per the germline V gene, CDR1 is ENHRY and CDR2 is SYGVKD. V gave up 4 bases and J gave up 0 bases, with 12 bases separating them. CDR3 protein: CAISGDGEANYGYTF. CDR3 DNA sequence: TGTGCCATCAGTGGCGATGGGGAAGCTAACTATGGCTACACCTTC.

The chain has TRBV12-3 or TRBV12-4 and TRBJ1-4; D call uncertain. The ends were cut back, 3 bases at V and 8 bases at J, with 13 bases in the middle. The CDR3 is 14 amino acids. In DNA, the CDR3 is TGTGCCAGCAGTTTCGGGCCTTCGGGAGAAAAACTGTTTTTT. This codes for CASSFGPSGEKLFF.

This clonotype was picked up many times. The genes are TRBV2 and TRBJ1-1, with D tentatively TRBD1 (5 bases). The ends were cut back, 3 bases at V and 0 bases at J, with 8 bases in the middle. This CDR3 is built from 14 residues. Germline V gene data show CDR1 as SNHLY and CDR2 as FYNNEI. The CDR3 reads CASSDYRMNTEAFF. The CDR3 DNA reads TGTGCCAGCAGTGACTACAGGATGAACACTGAAGCTTTCTTT.

This clonotype was recorded at least ten times. The genes are TRBV25-1 and TRBJ2-5, with 7 bases aligning to TRBD1. Germline assignment: CDR1 MGHDK and CDR2 SYGVNS. V dropped 8 bases and J dropped 3; count of bases not matched to a gene: 6. CDR3 length: 13 residues. DNA for the CDR3: TGTGCCAGCTGCCCCGGGACAGAAGAGACCCAGTACTTC. Encoded protein: CASCPGTEETQYF.

To note about this clonotype: A junction end diverges from the germline sequence, so it may reflect a read error. This chain connects TRBV19 to TRBJ1-6, with D maybe TRBD1 (5 bases). CDR3 length: 14 amino acids. Germline values: CDR1 LNHDA, CDR2 SQIVND (reference sequence). CDR3 coding DNA: TGTGCCAGTAGGCGGACATCCTACAATTCACCCCTCCACTTT. Translating it yields CASRRTSYNSPLHF.

The chain recombines TRBV4-2 with TRBJ2-4, with D tentatively TRBD1 or TRBD2 (6 bases each). Germline V lookup: CDR1 LGHNA, CDR2 YNFKEQ. The CDR3 runs to 14 residues. V was pared by 0 bases and J by 6 bases, with 9 bases between. CDR3 DNA: TGTGCCAGCAGCCAAGACGGGGGCTTAAACATTCAGTACTTC. This codes for CASSQDGGLNIQYF.

This clonotype was counted ten times or more. The rearrangement uses TRBV7-6 and TRBJ1-5; D gene unclear. The CDR3 is 15 amino acids. CDR1 SGHVS and CDR2 FNYEAQ come from the germline V gene. Trimming stripped 4 bases from V and 4 bases from J, with 14 bases between. For the CDR3, the DNA is TGTGCCAGCAGCTCTCGGGCAGGCTATAATCAGCCCCAGCATTTT. Protein: CASSSRAGYNQPQHF.

The table lists this clonotype with many counts. V is TRBV19 and J is TRBJ2-6; maybe TRBD1 (5 bases). V lost 3 bases to trimming and J lost 3 bases, with 6 bases between them. Germline CDR1 and CDR2: LNHDA and SQIVND (reference sequence). This CDR3 contains 14 residues. The CDR3, as DNA: TGTGCCAGTAGTATCACAGGTGGGGCCAACGTCCTGACTTTC. This codes for CASSITGGANVLTF. The full variable domain, with the rest looked up from reference TRBV19 and TRBJ2-6, is DGGITQSPKYLFRKEGQNVTLSCEQNLNHDAMYWYRQDPGQGLRLIYYSQIVNDFQKGDIAEGYSVSREKKESFPLTVTSAQKNPTAFYLCASSITGGANVLTFGAGSRLTVL.

This clonotype appeared a few times. The V call is TRBV24-1, the J call TRBJ1-5; TRBD1 matches at 10 bases. Per germline, CDR1 KGHDR and CDR2 SFDVKD. Losses at the gene ends were 4 bases for V and 12 bases for J; bases not matched to a gene: 14. The CDR3 has 16 amino acids. The CDR3 loop is CATSDPGTGDNQNQHF. The CDR3 DNA reads as TGTGCCACCAGTGACCCAGGGACAGGGGATAATCAGAACCAGCATTTT.

This clonotype has at least ten counts. The J gene is TRBJ1-2, the V gene TRBV15, with TRBD1 matching 7 bases. The ends lost 0 bases at V and 8 bases at J; junction bases unmatched: 15. The length of the CDR3 is 17 residues. Germline V gene lookup returns CDR1 LNHNV and CDR2 YYDKDF (reference sequence). The CDR3, as DNA: TGTGCCACCAGCAGAGATAGGTGGGACAGCAACTCGGGGGGCTACACCTTC. It is translated as CATSRDRWDSNSGGYTF.

This clonotype was picked up a small number of times. CDR3 nucleotides: TGCGCCAGCAGCTTCGGGGGTGGAAACACCATATATTTT. Protein sequence: CASSFGGGNTIYF. The chain couples TRBV5-1 to TRBJ1-3, with TRBD1 as a possible D gene (5 bases). Germline loops: CDR1 SGHRS, CDR2 YFSETQ. Trimming took off 2 bases at V and 3 bases at J, with 6 bases between the two ends. The CDR3 has 13 residues. Drawing the rest from reference TRBV5-1 and TRBJ1-3, the complete variable domain is KAGVTQTPRYLIKTRGQQVTLSCSPISGHRSVSWYQQTPGQGLQFLFEYFSETQRNKGNFPGRFSGRQFSNSRSEMNVSTLELGDSALYLCASSFGGGNTIYFGEGSWLTVV.